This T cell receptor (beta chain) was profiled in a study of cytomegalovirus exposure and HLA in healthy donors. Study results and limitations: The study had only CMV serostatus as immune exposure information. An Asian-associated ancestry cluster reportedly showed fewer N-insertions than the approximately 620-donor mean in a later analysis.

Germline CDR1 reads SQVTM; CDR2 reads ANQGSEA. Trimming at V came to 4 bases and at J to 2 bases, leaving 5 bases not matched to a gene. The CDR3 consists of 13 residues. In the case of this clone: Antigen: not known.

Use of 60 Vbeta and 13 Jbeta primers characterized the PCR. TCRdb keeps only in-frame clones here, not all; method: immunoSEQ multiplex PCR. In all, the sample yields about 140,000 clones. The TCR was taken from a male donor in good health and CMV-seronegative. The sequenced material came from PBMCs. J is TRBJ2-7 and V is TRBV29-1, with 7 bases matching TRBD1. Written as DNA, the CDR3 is TGCAGCGTTGGGAGACAGGGAACCTACGAGCAGTACTTC. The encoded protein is CSVGRQGTYEQYF.